A selection of T cell receptor beta chains follows, all from one sample in a study of shared clonotypes between healthy human individuals. Assay: immunoSEQ multiplex PCR; the TCRdb copy retains only in-frame clones and omits some. The sample carries hundreds of thousands of clones, approximately 96% recorded once. The specimen sequenced was naive CD8+ T cells sorted from blood. The receptors stem from a woman younger than 45 in good health. The CDR3 runs from the conserved cysteine through the conserved F or W. The D gene is left open where the match is weak. Clone size, where shown, is once, few, many, or a class for clones that have expanded.

v_gene,abundance,j_gene,d_gene,CDR3nt,CDR3aa
TRBV27,-,TRBJ2-7,-,TGTGCCAGCACCCCGGGTACCGGCTACGAGCAGTACTTC,CASTPGTGYEQYF
TRBV27,-,TRBJ2-3,-,TGTGCCAGCAGTTTATTGGCAGCTGGCGAAGATACGCAGTATTTT,CASSLLAAGEDTQYF
TRBV9,-,TRBJ1-4,-,TGTGCCAGCAGCTACGGAAAGGGGTGGGAAAAACTGTTTTTT,CASSYGKGWEKLFF
TRBV28,-,TRBJ2-7,-,TGTGCCAGCAGTTTATTAACAGGGGAGGGAAACGAGCAGTACTTC,CASSLLTGEGNEQYF
TRBV2,-,TRBJ2-2,TRBD1,TGTGCCAGCAGAGAAGACAGGGGGCCTCCCGGGGAGCTGTTTTTT,CASREDRGPPGELFF
TRBV14,-,TRBJ2-1,-,TGTGCCAGCAGCCAAGATTTAGCGAGCTCCTACAATGAGCAGTTCTTC,CASSQDLASSYNEQFF
TRBV19,-,TRBJ2-7,-,TGTGCCAGTAGTGCAGCGGAACGCTACGAGCAGTACTTC,CASSAAERYEQYF
TRBV13,-,TRBJ2-5,TRBD1,TGTGCCAGCCGCACCGGGACAGGGCAAGAGACCCAGTACTTC,CASRTGTGQETQYF
TRBV7-8,-,TRBJ1-5,TRBD1,TGTGCCAGCAGCCCAGACGGGACAGGGGATTATCAGCCCCAGCATTTT,CASSPDGTGDYQPQHF
TRBV5-6,-,TRBJ2-7,TRBD1,TGTGCCAGCAGCTTAGTCCCGGGACAGGGGTTGGGCTCCTACGAGCAGTACTTC,CASSLVPGQGLGSYEQYF
TRBV11-2,-,TRBJ2-7,TRBD2,TGTGCCAGCAGCGAGGCCGGGACTAGCGGCCCCTACGAGCAGTACTTC,CASSEAGTSGPYEQYF
TRBV19,-,TRBJ1-2,TRBD1,TGTGCCACCTGGACAGGTTCTCACCCTAACTATGGCTACACCTTC,CATWTGSHPNYGYTF
TRBV7-8,-,TRBJ2-7,TRBD1,TGTGCCAGCAGCCAAGGGACAGGGGGATCCTACGAGCAGTACTTC,CASSQGTGGSYEQYF
TRBV28,-,TRBJ1-3,-,TGTGCCAGCGAGCAGGTCTCTGGAAACACCATATATTTT,CASEQVSGNTIYF
TRBV5-4,-,TRBJ2-7,-,TGTGCCAGCAGCTTGGAGGAGGGAGTATACGAGCAGTACTTC,CASSLEEGVYEQYF
TRBV6-5,-,TRBJ1-1,-,TGTGCCAGCAGTTACGGGTATAAGGCTGAAGCTTTCTTT,CASSYGYKAEAFF
TRBV10-2,-,TRBJ2-7,TRBD2,TGCGCCAGCAGTGCCGGGACTAGCGTATACGAGCAGTACTTC,CASSAGTSVYEQYF
TRBV6-5,-,TRBJ2-1,-,TGTGCCAGCAGGCCACCGGGCCGCTCCTACAATGAGCAGTTCTTC,CASRPPGRSYNEQFF
TRBV6-4,-,TRBJ1-1,-,TGTGCCAGCAGTGACGGCACTGAAGCTTTCTTT,CASSDGTEAFF
TRBV5-6,-,TRBJ2-7,-,TGTGCCAGCAGCTTGATCAGGGGCGAGCAGTACTTC,CASSLIRGEQYF
TRBV19,-,TRBJ2-1,-,TGTGCCAGTAGTAGTAGCGGCGCAACTAGGGGGAATGAGCAGTTCTTC,CASSSSGATRGNEQFF
TRBV28,-,TRBJ1-1,-,TGTGCCAGCAGTTTACATTCCATGAACACTGAAGCTTTCTTT,CASSLHSMNTEAFF
TRBV5-6,few,TRBJ2-7,-,TGTGCCAGCAGCTTAGGTAGCTCCTACGAGCAGTACTTC,CASSLGSSYEQYF
TRBV2,-,TRBJ2-1,TRBD2,TGTGCCAGTGCGGCGGTAGCGGGTTCCTACAATGAGCAGTTCTTC,CASAAVAGSYNEQFF
TRBV7-8,-,TRBJ2-7,-,TGTGCCAGCAGCCTGCGGGCCTACGAGCAGTACTTC,CASSLRAYEQYF
TRBV7-9,-,TRBJ2-1,TRBD2,TGTGCCAGCAGACCGGGACTAGCGGGATCCATCTCCTACAATGAGCAGTTCTTC,CASRPGLAGSISYNEQFF
TRBV11-2,-,TRBJ1-4,-,TGTGCCAGCAGCTCCGTGGTCAGGACGGTACTGTTTTTT,CASSSVVRTVLFF
TRBV15,-,TRBJ1-4,-,TGTGCCACCAGCAGAGAACGGGGGTCTGAAAAACTGTTTTTT,CATSRERGSEKLFF
TRBV14,-,TRBJ2-7,TRBD1,TGTGCCAGCAGCCAAGGGTTCTGGACAGGTAGTCCCGAGCAGTACTTC,CASSQGFWTGSPEQYF
TRBV27,-,TRBJ1-5,-,TGTGCCAGCAACCCGACAGGAGACTATCTTAGCAATCAGCCCCAGCATTTT,CASNPTGDYLSNQPQHF
TRBV30,-,TRBJ2-1,-,TGTGCCTGGAGTCAAACTAGTTTAGGCGATGAGCAGTTCTTC,CAWSQTSLGDEQFF
TRBV27,-,TRBJ2-7,-,TGTGCCAGCAGTATTCAGGGGCCAACCTACGAGCAGTACTTC,CASSIQGPTYEQYF
TRBV5-6,-,TRBJ1-1,-,TGTGCCAGCAGCTTGGCTGCAGGGGACGAAGCTTTCTTT,CASSLAAGDEAFF
TRBV7-9,-,TRBJ2-7,TRBD1,TGTGCCAGCAGCTTAGTCGCGGCGAGACAGGGGGCACACGAGCAGTACTTC,CASSLVAARQGAHEQYF
TRBV4-1,-,TRBJ1-1,-,TGCGCCAGCAGCCACCTCCAGGGAGGGAACACTGAAGCTTTCTTT,CASSHLQGGNTEAFF
TRBV7-9,-,TRBJ2-7,TRBD2,TGTGCCAGCAGCTTAGTGGCTAGCGGCTACGAGCAGTACTTC,CASSLVASGYEQYF
TRBV7-8,-,TRBJ2-7,-,TGTGCCAGCAGCTTAATTCCGGGGGCGGGAGAGCAGTACTTC,CASSLIPGAGEQYF
TRBV10-1,-,TRBJ2-7,-,TGCGCCATCACCAGGGTTTGCAACACCTACGAGCAGTACTTC,CAITRVCNTYEQYF
TRBV19,-,TRBJ1-5,-,TGTGCCACCCACCCCAGTCCCAACAGAAGACCTAGCAATCAGCCCCAGCATTTT,CATHPSPNRRPSNQPQHF
TRBV6-6,-,TRBJ2-7,-,TGTGCCAGCAGTTTGGACGGATCCTACGAGCAGTACTTC,CASSLDGSYEQYF
TRBV7-9,-,TRBJ1-5,TRBD1,TGTGCCAGCAGCTCGGGACAGGGGGACGTTTGGCCCCAGCATTTT,CASSSGQGDVWPQHF
TRBV19,-,TRBJ2-5,TRBD1,TGTGCCAGTCGGGACAGGAGCCAAGAGACCCAGTACTTC,CASRDRSQETQYF
TRBV19,-,TRBJ2-7,TRBD2,TGTGCCAGTAGTATAGCTAGCGGGATCTACGAGCAGTACTTC,CASSIASGIYEQYF
TRBV29-1,-,TRBJ2-7,-,TGCAGCGTCCCCGGGACATCATCCTACGAGCAGTACTTC,CSVPGTSSYEQYF
TRBV4-1,-,TRBJ2-7,-,TGCGCCAGCAGCCAAGAGGCGCGGAGTATCGAGCAGTACTTC,CASSQEARSIEQYF
TRBV2,-,TRBJ1-1,-,TGTGCCAGCAGTCCTCCGCCCTTCACTGAAGCTTTCTTT,CASSPPPFTEAFF
TRBV4-2,-,TRBJ1-6,-,TGTGCCAGCAGCCAAGGCACCACATCCTTATCACCCCTCCACTTT,CASSQGTTSLSPLHF
TRBV19,-,TRBJ1-1,-,TGTGCCAGTAGCCTCTACGAGGTGAACACTGAAGCTTTCTTT,CASSLYEVNTEAFF
TRBV2,-,TRBJ1-1,-,TGTGCCAGCAGTGACCCTAACGAGGGGTATACTGAAGCTTTCTTT,CASSDPNEGYTEAFF
TRBV29-1,once,TRBJ1-2,-,TGCAGCGTTGAAGATCTTATTCGGGCAGATCAGGGCTACACCTTC,CSVEDLIRADQGYTF
TRBV29-1,-,TRBJ2-7,-,TGCAGCGTTTCCCGAGCCTACGAGCAGTACTTC,CSVSRAYEQYF
TRBV5-4,-,TRBJ2-3,-,TGTGCCAGCAGCTGGACGGAAGCAGATACGCAGTATTTT,CASSWTEADTQYF
TRBV28,-,TRBJ1-5,-,TGTGCCAGCAGTTTGGGGCTTTCGAATCAGCCCCAGCATTTT,CASSLGLSNQPQHF
TRBV27,-,TRBJ2-1,TRBD2,TGTGCCAGCAACCCGGGACTAGCGGGATTGAGGGAGCAGTTCTTC,CASNPGLAGLREQFF
TRBV21-1,-,TRBJ1-5,-,TGTGCCAGCAGCAAAGGAAAGGGACAGGGGAACGGAGGTGTGAGCAATCAGCCCCAGCATTTT,CASSKGKGQGNGGVSNQPQHF
TRBV28,once,TRBJ2-7,TRBD1,TGTGCCAGCAGCCTCGGGACAGGGTTTCGCGAGCAGTACTTC,CASSLGTGFREQYF
TRBV20-1,-,TRBJ1-2,-,TGCAGTGCGCAGGGCCAATATGGCTACACCTTC,CSAQGQYGYTF
TRBV27,-,TRBJ2-7,-,TGTGCCAGCAGTTTATTGGCGGGAAGCTCCTACGAGCAGTACTTC,CASSLLAGSSYEQYF
TRBV29-1,-,TRBJ2-7,-,TGCAGCGTTGGGGCGACCCGTCGCGAGCAGTACTTC,CSVGATRREQYF